This passage covers 9 T cell receptor beta chains from one sample sequenced in a study of cytomegalovirus exposure and HLA in healthy donors. The PCR ran on 60 Vbeta and 13 Jbeta primers. Method: immunoSEQ multiplex PCR; TCRdb's copy keeps in-frame clones and lacks some. The data contain about 110,000 clones, 70% to 75% of them singletons. The material sequenced was PBMCs. The receptors originated from a female donor in good health and CMV-seronegative.

The genes are TRBV6-5 and TRBJ1-5, with D perhaps matching TRBD1 (5 bases). CDR1 and CDR2 from the germline V gene are MNHEY and SVGAGI. V lost 6 bases and J 5 bases, leaving 17 bases between the germline ends. This CDR3 spans 15 amino acids. The CDR3 protein is CASSRVWGGYQPQHF. The DNA of the CDR3 is TGTGCCAGCAGCCGGGTTTGGGGGGGATATCAGCCCCAGCATTTT.

This chain uses TRBV5-1 with TRBJ1-2; D not certain. The germline V gene encodes CDR1 SGHRS and CDR2 YFSETQ. The V end was cut by 1 base, the J end by 4 bases, with 11 bases between. The CDR3 is made up of 14 amino acids. CDR3 DNA: TGCGCCAGCAGCTTGATAGACTCCTCCTATGGCTACACCTTC. It codes for CASSLIDSSYGYTF.

The chain recombines TRBV30 with TRBJ2-7, with TRBD1 matching 9 bases. This CDR3 comprises 15 residues. The V and J ends lost 1 base and 4 bases, in that order; junction bases with no gene match: 8. Germline assignment: CDR1 GTSNPN and CDR2 SVGIG (reference sequence). CDR3 in amino acids: CAWSGRTGAVYEQYF. The CDR3 coding sequence is TGTGCCTGGAGTGGGAGGACAGGGGCGGTTTACGAGCAGTACTTC. Full variable domain (rest looked up from reference TRBV30 and TRBJ2-7): SQTIHQWPATLVQPVGSPLSLECTVEGTSNPNLYWYRQAAGRGLQLLFYSVGIGQISSEVPQNLSASRPQDRQFILSSKKLLLSDSGFYLCAWSGRTGAVYEQYFGPGTRLTVT.

The V call is TRBV27, the J call TRBJ1-5, with D unresolved. The CDR3 is 15 amino acids. Trimming took 2 bases from V and 0 from J, leaving 8 bases between them. The V gene's germline CDR1 is MNHEY and CDR2 SMNVEV (reference sequence). The CDR3 sequence: CASSLRRDSNQPQHF. In DNA form, the CDR3 reads TGTGCCAGCAGTTTACGTCGGGATAGCAATCAGCCCCAGCATTTT.

This chain connects TRBV28 to TRBJ2-7; 7 nucleotides match TRBD1. Looked up from germline, CDR1 is MDHEN and CDR2 is SYDVKM. The trim removed 8 bases at V and 3 bases at J, leaving 40 bases unmatched. The CDR3 consists of 24 residues. CDR3 bases: TGTGCCAGCTCCAGGGGACAGCCCGCGCGCCATGGGAAAATCGGGCGCACCATGAACTACGAGCAGTACTTC. The encoded protein is CASSRGQPARHGKIGRTMNYEQYF.

V and J are TRBV9 and TRBJ2-5, with a weak D call TRBD1 (5 bases). The V and J ends lost 0 bases and 5 bases respectively, with 5 bases between them. The CDR3 is 12 residues long. The germline V gene encodes CDR1 SGDLS and CDR2 YYNGEE. CDR3 amino acids: CASSVEGETQYF. CDR3 nucleotides: TGTGCCAGCAGCGTAGAGGGGGAGACCCAGTACTTC.

This clone came up once. The J gene is TRBJ2-7, the V gene TRBV25-1; 8 nucleotides line up with TRBD2. The CDR3 contains 14 residues. J gave up 3 bases and V 4 bases, and 5 bases lay outside the gene matches. The germline gives CDR1 MGHDK, CDR2 SYGVNS. The CDR3 reads CASSALAGSYEQYF. The CDR3 DNA follows: TGTGCCAGCAGTGCCCTAGCGGGTAGCTACGAGCAGTACTTC.

V and J are TRBV6-6 and TRBJ2-7, with a weak D call TRBD1 (6 bases). CDR3 length: 13 amino acids. Trimming cost V 5 bases and J 6 bases, with 14 bases left between them. Germline V gives CDR1 MNHNY, CDR2 SVGAGI (reference sequence). CDR3 sequence (DNA): TGTGCCAGCAGTCCTTTGACAGGTGGCGAGCAGTACTTC. This gives the protein CASSPLTGGEQYF.

A remark on this clone: Other DNA sequences in this specimen translate into the identical CDR3. The chain recombines TRBV10-2 with TRBJ1-1; TRBD1 is a possible D gene (6 bases). CDR1 and CDR2 (germline): WSHSY, SAAADI. CDR3 length equals 13 residues. V was shortened by 6 bases and J by 3 bases, with 11 bases between the two germline ends. The CDR3 sequence is CASSRDTYTEAFF. The CDR3 nucleotides read TGCGCCAGCAGCAGGGACACATACACTGAAGCTTTCTTT.